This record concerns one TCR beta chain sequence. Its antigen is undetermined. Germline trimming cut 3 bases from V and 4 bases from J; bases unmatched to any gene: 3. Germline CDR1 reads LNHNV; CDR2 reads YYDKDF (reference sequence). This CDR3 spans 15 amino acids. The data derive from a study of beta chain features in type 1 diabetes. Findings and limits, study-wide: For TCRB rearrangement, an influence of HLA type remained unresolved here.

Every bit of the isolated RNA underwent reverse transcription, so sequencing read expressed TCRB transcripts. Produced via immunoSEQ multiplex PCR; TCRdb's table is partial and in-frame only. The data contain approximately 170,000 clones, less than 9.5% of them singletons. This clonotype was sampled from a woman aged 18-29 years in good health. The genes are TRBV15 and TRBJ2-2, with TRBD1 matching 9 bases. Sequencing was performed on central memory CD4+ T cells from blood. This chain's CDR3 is CATSSNRGRTGELFF. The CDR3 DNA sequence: TGTGCCACCAGCAGTAACAGGGGGCGCACCGGGGAGCTGTTTTTT.